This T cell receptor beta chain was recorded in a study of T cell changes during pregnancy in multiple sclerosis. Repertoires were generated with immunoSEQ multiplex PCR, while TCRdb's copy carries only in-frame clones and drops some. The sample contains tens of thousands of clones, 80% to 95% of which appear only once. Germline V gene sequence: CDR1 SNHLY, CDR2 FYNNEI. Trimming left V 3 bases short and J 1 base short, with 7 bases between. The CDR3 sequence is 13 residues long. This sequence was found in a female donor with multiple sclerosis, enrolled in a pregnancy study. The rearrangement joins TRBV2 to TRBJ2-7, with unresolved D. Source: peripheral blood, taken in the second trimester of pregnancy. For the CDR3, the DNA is TGTGCCAGCAGTGAGGTCGGGTCCTACGAGCAGTACTTC. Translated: CASSEVGSYEQYF.